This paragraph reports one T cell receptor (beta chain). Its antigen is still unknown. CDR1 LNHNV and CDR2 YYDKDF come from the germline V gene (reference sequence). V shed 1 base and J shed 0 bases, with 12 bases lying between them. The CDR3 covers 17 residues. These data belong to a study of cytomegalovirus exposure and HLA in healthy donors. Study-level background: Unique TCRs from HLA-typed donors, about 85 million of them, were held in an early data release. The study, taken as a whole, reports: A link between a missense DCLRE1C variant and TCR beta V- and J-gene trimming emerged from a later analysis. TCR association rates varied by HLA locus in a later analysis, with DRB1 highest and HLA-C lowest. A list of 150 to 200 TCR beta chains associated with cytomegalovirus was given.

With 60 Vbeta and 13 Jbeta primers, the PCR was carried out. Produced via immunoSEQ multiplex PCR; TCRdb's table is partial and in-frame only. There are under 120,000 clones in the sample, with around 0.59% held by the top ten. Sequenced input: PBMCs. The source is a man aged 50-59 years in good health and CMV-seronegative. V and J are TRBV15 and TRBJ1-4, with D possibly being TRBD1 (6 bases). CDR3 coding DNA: TGTGCCACCAGCAGAGGGAAGGGGACAACAACTAATGAAAAACTGTTTTTT. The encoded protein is CATSRGKGTTTNEKLFF.